This TCR beta chain was profiled in a study of T cell clonotyping in hematopoietic cell transplantation. Study background: Samples: about 28 days before transplant, then days 30, 100 and 180 after. Notes on the study in general: Recipient TCR diversity dropped after transplant; expanded clonotypes rose from day 30 to 180. At the given depth, recipient repertoires were over 95% de novo clonotypes.

Trimming removed 5 bases from V and 4 bases from J, with 15 bases in between. This CDR3 spans 14 amino acids. The germline V gene encodes CDR1 LGHNA and CDR2 YNFKEQ. For this clone: Its antigen is unknown.

Repertoires were generated with immunoSEQ multiplex PCR, while TCRdb's copy carries only in-frame clones and drops some. The sample carries some 14,000 clones, roughly 60% recorded once. This TCR was sampled from a human donor who either received an allogeneic hematopoietic cell transplant for a myeloid malignancy or was a related donor (not recorded which). Some clones in this sample may be carry-over from other donors' samples. Sequenced sample: PBMCs. The rearrangement links TRBV4-2 to TRBJ2-7, with D possibly TRBD1 on 5 matching bases. The CDR3 coding sequence is TGTGCCAGCAGCTCGGAATTCAGGGCTTACGAGCAGTACTTC. This encodes CASSSEFRAYEQYF.